This T cell receptor beta chain was found in a study of T-cell reconstitution after alpha-beta-depleted transplantation in children. V lost 5 bases and J lost 4; bases outside the gene matches: 9. CDR1 SGHTA and CDR2 FQGNSA come from the germline V gene. The CDR3 extends over 15 amino acids. This clonotype appeared many times. Using unique molecular identifiers, the investigators prepared the TCRbeta library. One entry per CDR3 protein, called by TCRdb with MiXCR from the PCR reads. The data hold about 600,000 distinct CDR3 sequences, with about 10% observed a single time. Sequenced material: PBMCs from the stem cell graft donor, taken from the stem cell graft. The sequence was obtained from a human donor who donated a stem cell graft to a child with acute myeloid leukemia. The chain employs TRBV7-2 and TRBJ2-3, with TRBD2 identical over 7 bases. CDR3 sequence reads: CASSGGLGGADTQYF. DNA for the CDR3: TGTGCCAGCAGCGGGGGACTGGGGGGGGCAGATACGCAGTATTTT.